The rows below give T cell receptor beta chains drawn from one sample of a study of control samples from healthy donors and cancer patients. The repertoire was sequenced with immunoSEQ multiplex PCR; TCRdb's copy has only in-frame clones and lacks some. The data show some 140,000 clones, over 85% seen once. The material sequenced was blood. These receptors originate from a middle-aged man in good health. Each CDR3 is given with its conserved first and last residue. Each record gives: clone size, D gene, V gene, J gene, CDR3 protein, CDR3 DNA. The D gene is left open where the match is weak. Expanded clones get a size class; other rows say once, few or many, or leave the size out.

size: -
D: -
V: TRBV5-1
J: TRBJ1-1
CDR3: CASSLAFRGREAFF
DNA: TGCGCCAGCAGCTTGGCCTTTCGCGGTCGTGAAGCTTTCTTT

size: -
D: -
V: TRBV30
J: TRBJ2-7
CDR3: CAWSSYEEGQYF
DNA: TGTGCCTGGAGCTCGTATGAAGAAGGGCAGTACTTC

size: -
D: -
V: TRBV6-2/TRBV6-3
J: TRBJ1-5
CDR3: CASSYFGERWPQHF
DNA: TGTGCCAGCAGTTACTTCGGGGAAAGGTGGCCCCAGCATTTT

size: -
D: -
V: TRBV27
J: TRBJ1-1
CDR3: CASSFGTNTEAFF
DNA: TGTGCCAGCAGCTTCGGTACAAACACTGAAGCTTTCTTT

size: -
D: -
V: TRBV5-6
J: TRBJ1-2
CDR3: CASSRDTSYGYTF
DNA: TGTGCCAGCAGCAGAGACACATCCTATGGCTACACCTTC

size: -
D: TRBD2
V: TRBV3-1/TRBV3-2
J: TRBJ2-1
CDR3: CASSPGLAGVRINEQFF
DNA: TGTGCCAGCAGCCCCGGACTAGCGGGGGTACGAATCAATGAGCAGTTCTTC

size: -
D: -
V: TRBV28
J: TRBJ1-2
CDR3: CASSSWAGNYGYTF
DNA: TGTGCCAGCAGTTCTTGGGCCGGTAACTATGGCTACACCTTC

size: -
D: -
V: TRBV24-1
J: TRBJ1-2
CDR3: CATSEGQGGYTF
DNA: TGTGCCACCAGTGAGGGACAAGGCGGCTACACCTTC

size: -
D: -
V: TRBV7-9
J: TRBJ2-3
CDR3: CASSYFTDTQYF
DNA: TGTGCCAGCAGCTACTTCACAGATACGCAGTATTTT

size: -
D: -
V: TRBV18
J: TRBJ1-5
CDR3: CASSPNAGNQPQHF
DNA: TGTGCCAGCTCACCTAATGCAGGGAATCAGCCCCAGCATTTT

size: -
D: TRBD1
V: TRBV4-2
J: TRBJ1-1
CDR3: CASRTGGATEAFF
DNA: TGTGCCAGCAGAACAGGGGGGGCCACTGAAGCTTTCTTT

size: -
D: TRBD1
V: TRBV13
J: TRBJ1-6
CDR3: CASSPGTGGNSPLHF
DNA: TGTGCCAGCAGCCCCGGGACAGGGGGTAATTCACCCCTCCACTTT

size: -
D: -
V: TRBV9
J: TRBJ2-3
CDR3: CASSPYGQGRTSTDTQYF
DNA: TGTGCCAGCAGCCCATACGGTCAGGGTAGAACTAGCACAGATACGCAGTATTTT

size: -
D: TRBD1
V: TRBV6-2/TRBV6-3
J: TRBJ1-6
CDR3: CASSYGTGGYSPLHF
DNA: TGTGCCAGCAGTTACGGGACAGGGGGTTATTCACCCCTCCACTTT

size: few
D: -
V: TRBV6-5
J: TRBJ1-1
CDR3: CASRGRSGTEAFF
DNA: TGTGCCAGCAGGGGCCGGAGTGGCACTGAAGCTTTCTTT

size: -
D: -
V: TRBV7-9
J: TRBJ1-4
CDR3: CASSYRTYLMGEKLFF
DNA: TGTGCCAGCAGCTATAGGACCTACCTCATGGGGGAAAAACTGTTTTTT

size: -
D: -
V: TRBV7-2
J: TRBJ2-7
CDR3: CASSLWGTVSYEQYF
DNA: TGTGCCAGCAGCTTATGGGGGACGGTCTCCTACGAGCAGTACTTC

size: -
D: -
V: TRBV5-1
J: TRBJ1-2
CDR3: CASSPRGPGYGYTF
DNA: TGCGCCAGCAGCCCCCGGGGGCCGGGCTATGGCTACACCTTC

size: -
D: TRBD2
V: TRBV19
J: TRBJ2-7
CDR3: CASTSGGAEEQYF
DNA: TGTGCCAGTACCAGCGGGGGGGCCGAGGAGCAGTACTTC

size: -
D: -
V: TRBV12-3/TRBV12-4
J: TRBJ1-2
CDR3: CASRLNRSGGYTF
DNA: TGTGCCAGCAGACTCAACAGGTCCGGGGGCTACACCTTC

size: -
D: -
V: TRBV28
J: TRBJ2-1
CDR3: CASSSLREQFF
DNA: TGTGCCAGCAGTTCCCTTCGTGAGCAGTTCTTC

size: -
D: -
V: TRBV6-6
J: TRBJ1-6
CDR3: CASSYPVGSDSPLHF
DNA: TGTGCCAGCAGTTACCCGGTGGGCTCGGATTCACCCCTCCACTTT

size: -
D: -
V: TRBV11-2
J: TRBJ2-3
CDR3: CASSLVAGRDTQYF
DNA: TGTGCCAGCAGCTTAGTTGCGGGCCGAGATACGCAGTATTTT

size: -
D: -
V: TRBV6-5
J: TRBJ1-3
CDR3: CASSYLTGRGNTIYF
DNA: TGTGCCAGCAGTTACCTTACAGGGAGGGGAAACACCATATATTTT

size: -
D: -
V: TRBV4-1
J: TRBJ1-2
CDR3: CASSQGGVGYTF
DNA: TGCGCCAGCAGCCAAGGCGGGGTTGGCTACACCTTC

size: -
D: -
V: TRBV2
J: TRBJ2-3
CDR3: CASSGSGVDTDTQYF
DNA: TGTGCCAGCAGTGGCTCAGGCGTTGACACAGATACGCAGTATTTT

size: -
D: -
V: TRBV30
J: TRBJ1-6
CDR3: CAWRGGVNNSPLHF
DNA: TGTGCCTGGAGGGGTGGGGTTAATAATTCACCCCTCCACTTT

size: -
D: -
V: TRBV6-6
J: TRBJ1-2
CDR3: CASSYATRLQGGYTF
DNA: TGTGCCAGCAGTTACGCCACCCGGCTACAGGGCGGCTACACCTTC

size: few
D: -
V: TRBV25-1
J: TRBJ1-1
CDR3: CASSSGGRSTEAFF
DNA: TGTGCCAGCAGTTCCGGCGGCAGATCCACTGAAGCTTTCTTT

size: -
D: -
V: TRBV27
J: TRBJ2-7
CDR3: CASSRGSHYEQYF
DNA: TGTGCCAGCAGTCGTGGGTCCCACTACGAGCAGTACTTC

size: -
D: TRBD1
V: TRBV28
J: TRBJ2-7
CDR3: CASSLWDRPPYEQYF
DNA: TGTGCCAGCAGTTTATGGGACAGGCCTCCCTACGAGCAGTACTTC

size: -
D: -
V: TRBV18
J: TRBJ2-5
CDR3: CASSPPLSETQYF
DNA: TGTGCCAGCTCACCACCTTTATCGGAGACCCAGTACTTC

size: -
D: -
V: TRBV18
J: TRBJ1-3
CDR3: CASSQNRLSGNTIYF
DNA: TGTGCCAGCTCACAGAATAGGCTCTCTGGAAACACCATATATTTT

size: once
D: -
V: TRBV27
J: TRBJ1-5
CDR3: CASSFKPQHF
DNA: TGTGCCAGCAGTTTCAAACCCCAGCATTTT

size: -
D: -
V: TRBV18
J: TRBJ2-1
CDR3: CASSPTWGNEQFF
DNA: TGTGCCAGCTCACCAACATGGGGTAATGAGCAGTTCTTC

size: once
D: TRBD2
V: TRBV7-8
J: TRBJ2-3
CDR3: CASSVIAGTSTDTQYF
DNA: TGTGCCAGCAGCGTTATAGCGGGGACCTCCACAGATACGCAGTATTTT

size: -
D: -
V: TRBV29-1
J: TRBJ1-1
CDR3: CSVGRQNTEAFF
DNA: TGCAGCGTGGGACGGCAGAACACTGAAGCTTTCTTT

size: -
D: TRBD1
V: TRBV7-2
J: TRBJ2-7
CDR3: CASSSPGQEEQYF
DNA: TGTGCCAGCAGCTCCCCGGGACAGGAAGAGCAGTACTTC

size: -
D: TRBD1
V: TRBV2
J: TRBJ2-2
CDR3: CASMGTANTGELFF
DNA: TGTGCCAGCATGGGGACAGCTAACACCGGGGAGCTGTTTTTT

size: -
D: -
V: TRBV6-5
J: TRBJ1-1
CDR3: CASSYGYAENEAFF
DNA: TGTGCCAGCAGTTACGGGTACGCCGAGAATGAAGCTTTCTTT

size: once
D: -
V: TRBV6-5
J: TRBJ1-6
CDR3: CASSTSSSYNSPLHF
DNA: TGTGCCAGTTCGACCTCGAGCTCCTATAATTCACCCCTCCACTTT

size: once
D: -
V: TRBV7-9
J: TRBJ1-4
CDR3: CASSLGTITGEKLFF
DNA: TGTGCCAGCAGCTTAGGCACCATCACGGGAGAAAAACTGTTTTTT

size: -
D: TRBD1
V: TRBV19
J: TRBJ2-7
CDR3: CASSPRGPYEQYF
DNA: TGTGCCAGTAGCCCCAGGGGGCCCTACGAGCAGTACTTC

size: -
D: -
V: TRBV11-2
J: TRBJ1-4
CDR3: CASSPRGAPTNEKLFF
DNA: TGTGCCAGCAGCCCTCGCGGGGCCCCAACTAATGAAAAACTGTTTTTT

size: -
D: -
V: TRBV11-3
J: TRBJ2-1
CDR3: CASSSALTDNEQFF
DNA: TGTGCCAGCAGCTCCGCCTTGACAGACAATGAGCAGTTCTTC

size: -
D: -
V: TRBV30
J: TRBJ1-4
CDR3: CAWSAGPLQKLFF
DNA: TGTGCCTGGAGTGCGGGACCCCTGCAAAAACTGTTTTTT

size: -
D: -
V: TRBV7-9
J: TRBJ2-3
CDR3: CASTRVEGSGTDTQYF
DNA: TGTGCCAGCACCCGAGTGGAAGGGTCTGGCACAGATACGCAGTATTTT

size: -
D: TRBD2
V: TRBV6-5
J: TRBJ2-7
CDR3: CASSSYSGVPNEQYF
DNA: TGTGCCAGCAGTTCCTATAGCGGGGTCCCCAACGAGCAGTACTTC

size: -
D: -
V: TRBV11-2
J: TRBJ2-7
CDR3: CASSLGWGQSYEQYF
DNA: TGTGCCAGCAGCTTAGGATGGGGCCAGTCCTACGAGCAGTACTTC

size: -
D: -
V: TRBV29-1
J: TRBJ1-1
CDR3: CSVEGMNTEAFF
DNA: TGCAGCGTTGAAGGTATGAACACTGAAGCTTTCTTT

size: -
D: -
V: TRBV7-2
J: TRBJ1-3
CDR3: CASSPQAWSGNTIYF
DNA: TGTGCCAGCAGCCCCCAGGCATGGTCTGGAAACACCATATATTTT

size: -
D: TRBD1
V: TRBV7-2
J: TRBJ2-7
CDR3: CASSLGQGAFYEQYF
DNA: TGTGCCAGCAGCTTGGGACAGGGGGCTTTCTACGAGCAGTACTTC

size: -
D: TRBD1
V: TRBV23-1
J: TRBJ1-3
CDR3: CASSRFNRGEVWGNTIYF
DNA: TGCGCCAGCAGTCGGTTCAACAGGGGGGAGGTGTGGGGAAACACCATATATTTT

size: once
D: TRBD1
V: TRBV24-1
J: TRBJ1-1
CDR3: CATSFRDRDTEAFF
DNA: TGTGCCACCAGCTTCCGGGACAGGGACACTGAAGCTTTCTTT

size: -
D: -
V: TRBV2
J: TRBJ2-1
CDR3: CASSVEGTGYNEQFF
DNA: TGTGCCAGCAGTGTGGAGGGGACGGGGTACAATGAGCAGTTCTTC

size: -
D: -
V: TRBV10-3
J: TRBJ2-3
CDR3: CAIRNDGGTDTQYF
DNA: TGTGCCATCAGAAACGACGGGGGCACAGATACGCAGTATTTT